This T cell receptor (beta chain) was recovered during a study of cytomegalovirus exposure and HLA in healthy donors. Note on this clone: Other DNA sequences from this sample encode an identical CDR3 as well.

It was with 60 Vbeta and 13 Jbeta primers that the PCR ran. Sequencing used immunoSEQ multiplex PCR; TCRdb keeps in-frame clones, though not all of them. The table shows 110,000 or so clones, with just under 70% occurring only once. The CDR3 is made up of 14 amino acids. Germline V gene lookup returns CDR1 SGHRS and CDR2 YFSETQ. Trimming left V 1 base short and J 1 base short, with 8 bases between. The receptor's source is a woman in her 70s in good health and CMV-seropositive. The genes are TRBV5-1 and TRBJ1-1; D remains unclear. Sequenced material: PBMCs. The CDR3 DNA reads TGCGCCAGCAGCTTGCAACCGGGGAACACTGAAGCTTTCTTT. As protein: CASSLQPGNTEAFF.